This T cell receptor beta chain was retrieved from a study of persistence of HIV-infected CD4 T cells. Cells were stimulated with overlapping HIV-1 Gag 15-mer peptides. Sorting of responding CD4+ T cells relied on upregulated CD40 ligand together with CD69. Inclusion required CMV-positive serology and CD4+ counts above 400 cells/uL. The length of the CDR3 is 14 residues. The germline V gene has CDR1 SGDLS and CDR2 YYNGEE. Trimming removed 0 bases from V and 9 bases from J, with 12 bases in between. To note about this clone: Antigen unknown.

The immunoSEQ assay was version 4, run in survey mode. Each sample used up to roughly 1 ug genomic DNA diluted to 8.5 to 10 ng/uL. Data came from immunoSEQ multiplex PCR; TCRdb stores just in-frame clones and leaves some out. This sample has nearly 20,000 clones, with roughly 60% found just once. This sample comprised CD4+ T cells sorted from PBMCs after approximately 19-hour stimulation, obtained from a patient who received antiretroviral therapy. The rearrangement joins TRBV9 to TRBJ2-2; D is uncertain. The receptor was derived from an adult woman with HIV who was CMV-seropositive. CDR3 sequence reads: CASSVVTGHRELFF. CDR3 DNA sequence: TGTGCCAGCAGCGTAGTGACGGGCCACCGGGAGCTGTTTTTT.